The 10 T cell receptor beta chains presented below share a single source sample, sequenced in a study of blood T cell repertoires in COVID-19. The table came from immunoSEQ multiplex PCR; TCRdb's copy has only in-frame clones and leaves some out. The sample shows about 100,000 clones, just over 85% of them seen only once. Specimen: peripheral blood. Receptors originate from a human donor in a cohort sampled during active COVID-19.

The table lists this clone with a count of one. V and J are TRBV6-5 and TRBJ2-7, with TRBD1 matching 11 bases. Germline assignment: CDR1 MNHEY and CDR2 SVGAGI. This CDR3 spans 14 amino acids. Unmatched junction bases numbered 5, after V lost 6 bases and J lost 4 bases. The CDR3 DNA sequence: TGTGCCAGCAGCTTAGGGACAGGGGGGTACGAGCAGTACTTC. The encoded protein is CASSLGTGGYEQYF.

The chain couples TRBV19 to TRBJ2-7, with 10 positions matching TRBD2. This CDR3 is 15 amino acids long. From germline, CDR1 is LNHDA and CDR2 SQIVND (reference sequence). The V segment lost 6 bases and the J segment 2 bases; nucleotides outside the gene matches: 7. CDR3: CASSRTSGGTYEQYF. CDR3 DNA sequence: TGTGCCAGTAGCCGGACTAGCGGAGGAACCTACGAGCAGTACTTC.

The chain combines TRBV27 with TRBJ1-1; no reliable D call. The V gene's germline CDR1 is MNHEY and CDR2 SMNVEV (reference sequence). V was trimmed by 7 bases and J by 6 bases, leaving 18 bases between them. CDR3 length: 14 amino acids. CDR3 bases: TGTGCCAGCATTCTACACGCCGCCGGGGCTGAAGCTTTCTTT. It encodes CASILHAAGAEAFF.

The rearrangement uses TRBV6-2 or TRBV6-3 and TRBJ2-7; TRBD2 matches 12 bases. Trimming at V came to 4 bases and at J to 4 bases, leaving 8 bases not matched to a gene. The CDR3 contains 16 residues. CDR1 and CDR2 (germline): MNHEY, SVGEGT. CDR3 sequence reads: CASSFKLAGGSYEQYF. DNA for the CDR3: TGTGCCAGCAGTTTCAAACTAGCGGGAGGTTCATACGAGCAGTACTTC.

V is TRBV9 and J is TRBJ2-5; 7 bases match TRBD2. With V trimmed by 2 bases and J by 2 bases, 12 bases remained unmatched. The CDR3 consists of 17 residues. From germline, CDR1 is SGDLS and CDR2 YYNGEE. The CDR3 sequence is CASSVSTKTSRQETQYF. The CDR3 DNA sequence: TGTGCCAGCAGCGTCTCCACTAAGACTAGCCGACAAGAGACCCAGTACTTC.

This chain joins TRBV5-1 and TRBJ1-4; D might be TRBD1 (5 bases). V was clipped by 1 base and J by 3 bases, with 13 bases between them. In germline, CDR1 is SGHRS, CDR2 YFSETQ. This CDR3 contains 16 residues. CDR3 bases: TGCGCCAGCAGCTTGCGACAGTCAGTACCTAATGAAAAACTGTTTTTT. This translates into CASSLRQSVPNEKLFF.

The CDR3 protein is CASSSPQEGGYTF. In nucleotides, the CDR3 is TGTGCCAGCAGTTCGCCCCAGGAAGGCGGCTACACCTTC. The V and J genes are TRBV6-6 and TRBJ1-2; D unclear. V lost 4 bases and J 8 bases, leaving 14 bases between the germline ends. Germline V lookup: CDR1 MNHNY, CDR2 SVGAGI (reference sequence). The CDR3 sequence is 13 residues long.

V usage is TRBV7-2 and J usage is TRBJ1-2; D remains ambiguous. Germline CDR1 is SGHTA and CDR2 is FQGNSA. The CDR3 is made up of 19 amino acids. V lost 1 base, J lost 4 bases, and 25 bases lay in between. The CDR3 DNA reads TGTGCCAGCAGCTTAGTTGGGTTAAGCGCTGGGAGGAGGACCTATGGCTACACCTTC. It specifies CASSLVGLSAGRRTYGYTF.

The chain recombines TRBV4-1 with TRBJ2-7; 7 positions match TRBD1. This CDR3 region has 16 residues. V lost 1 base, J lost 0 bases, and 6 bases stayed unmatched. CDR1 and CDR2 (germline): MGHRA, YSYEKL. CDR3 protein: CASSQVVDRSSYEQYF. DNA for the CDR3: TGCGCCAGCAGCCAAGTGGTGGACAGGAGCTCCTACGAGCAGTACTTC.

This clone was detected only a few times. This rearrangement joins TRBV15 to TRBJ1-6, with 8 positions matching TRBD1. Trimming took 0 bases from V and 7 from J; bases not matched to a gene: 8. CDR3 length: 17 amino acids. Germline CDR1 and CDR2: LNHNV and YYDKDF (reference sequence). The CDR3: CATSRDPGTGGNSPLHF. The CDR3 nucleotides are TGTGCCACCAGCAGAGATCCCGGGACAGGAGGCAATTCACCCCTCCACTTT.